This T cell receptor (beta chain) stems from a study of metastatic and nonmetastatic thyroid tumors. Study summary: Malignant thyroid and benign thyroid patients provided blood and tumor or nodule tissue whose repertoires were compared.

TCRdb re-called clones from the PCR reads using MiXCR. The table includes roughly 41,000 clones, about 16% detected once. No treatment of any kind had been given to any patient before thyroid surgery. In its sample, this clone was seen many times. V dropped 1 base and J dropped 7 bases, with 22 bases sitting between them. CDR1 and CDR2 from the germline V gene are SQVTM and ANQGSEA. CDR3 length: 16 amino acids. This chain connects TRBV29-1 to TRBJ1-2; a possible D gene is TRBD1 (5 bases). The clonotype originates from a female donor with papillary thyroid cancer or a benign thyroid nodule (not recorded which). Some clones in this sample may be carry-over from other donors' samples. Sequenced: blood. Written as DNA, the CDR3 is TGCAGCGTTGAAGGGCGGGTCGGGCAGGGAGGTGGTGGCTACACCTTC. Its protein product is CSVEGRVGQGGGGYTF.